These 5 T cell receptor beta chains share one sample of origin, sequenced in a study of T cell repertoires in cytomegalovirus infection. Their recognized antigens are unknown. TCRdb redid the calling of the reads with MiXCR, one entry per CDR3 protein. The table lists approximately 730,000 distinct CDR3 sequences, approximately 32% of them singletons, with roughly 14% in the top ten. The sequencing used cultured CD8+ T cells from PBMCs, collected from culture after CMV antigen stimulation. The origin of the receptors is a human donor in good health (CMV status not recorded). Some clones in this sample may be carry-over from other donors' samples.

The genes are TRBV6-1 and TRBJ2-5; TRBD2 matches at 16 bases. V gave up 8 bases and J gave up 5 bases; unmatched junction bases: 14. Germline V CDR1 and CDR2: MNHNS, SASEGT. The CDR3 runs to 18 residues. The CDR3 protein is CASRPGTSGGGRVETQYF. The CDR3 DNA follows: TGTGCCAGCCGACCCGGGACTAGCGGGGGGGGCCGGGTGGAGACCCAGTACTTC.

The chain recombines TRBV2 with TRBJ2-3, with 8 bases lining up with TRBD1. Germline-derived CDR1 and CDR2 are SNHLY and FYNNEI. The CDR3 is made up of 15 amino acids. The J segment lost 5 bases and the V segment lost 7 bases, leaving 11 bases of the junction unmatched. This chain's CDR3 is CASTPTGRGRDTQYF. The CDR3 nucleotides are TGTGCCAGCACCCCTACCGGCAGGGGGCGAGATACGCAGTATTTT.

This clonotype was counted between two and nine times. Here the CDR3 reads CASSYGGAEQFF. In DNA form, the CDR3 reads TGTGCCAGCAGCTACGGGGGGGCCGAGCAGTTCTTC. The V call is TRBV6-1, the J call TRBJ2-1; 8 nucleotides align to TRBD2. Germline trimming cut 6 bases from V and 10 bases from J; bases unmatched to any gene: 5. This CDR3 is 12 amino acids long. The germline V gene encodes CDR1 MNHNS and CDR2 SASEGT.

Many counts were recorded for this clonotype. The chain uses TRBV7-2 and TRBJ2-5; D ambiguous. The CDR3 runs 12 residues. Trimming took off 6 bases at V and 5 bases at J, with 10 bases between the two ends. Germline assignment: CDR1 SGHTA and CDR2 FQGNSA. The CDR3 DNA reads as TGTGCCAGCAGGTCCCTTGAGGAGACCCAGTACTTC. This translates into CASRSLEETQYF.

V and J are TRBV4-1 and TRBJ2-1; 7 bases are shared with TRBD2. V was clipped by 0 bases and J by 0 bases; unmatched bases: 11. The length of the CDR3 is 19 residues. Germline assignment: CDR1 MGHRA and CDR2 YSYEKL. The CDR3 nucleotides read TGCGCCAGCAGCCAAGAGCCTAGCGGACTCTTAAGCTCCTACAATGAGCAGTTCTTC. It encodes CASSQEPSGLLSSYNEQFF.